This T cell receptor beta chain was identified in a study of blood T cells in healthy people across ages. Combining a sample-barcoded 5' primer with a J-beta primer mix, a second PCR ran for about 6 to 12 cycles. Using its own MiXCR run on the 5' RACE reads, TCRdb lists one record per CDR3 protein. The sample records approximately 1.5 million distinct CDR3 sequences, roughly two fifths being singletons. General observations from the study: Diversity figures derived from one million T cells were judged to underestimate the true value. Naive CD4+ cell counts and diversity both ran higher in long-lived than in aged donors.

The table lists this clonotype with many counts. Its antigen remains unidentified. One end of the junction varies from germline; a read error may be responsible. CDR3 length: 12 amino acids. The sequenced sample consisted of blood. The V and J genes are TRBV12-3 or TRBV12-4 and TRBJ2-3, with D unclear. This clonotype was sampled from a woman between 18 and 30 years old in good health. The CDR3 DNA is TGCGCCAGCAGCCAATTGGCAGATACGCAGTATTTT. This gives the protein CASSQLADTQYF.